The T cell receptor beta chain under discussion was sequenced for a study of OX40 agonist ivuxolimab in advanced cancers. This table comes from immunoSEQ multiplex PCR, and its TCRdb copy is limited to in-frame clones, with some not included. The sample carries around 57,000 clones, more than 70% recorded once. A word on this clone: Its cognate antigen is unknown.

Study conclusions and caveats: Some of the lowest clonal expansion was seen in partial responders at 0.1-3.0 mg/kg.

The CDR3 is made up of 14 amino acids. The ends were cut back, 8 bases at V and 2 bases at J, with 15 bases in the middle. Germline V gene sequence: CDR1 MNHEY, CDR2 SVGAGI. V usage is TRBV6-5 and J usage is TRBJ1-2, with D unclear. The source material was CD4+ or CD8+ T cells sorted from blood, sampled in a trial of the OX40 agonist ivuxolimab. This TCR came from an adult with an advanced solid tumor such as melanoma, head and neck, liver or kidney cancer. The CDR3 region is CASRSPSENYGYTF. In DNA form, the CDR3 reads TGTGCCAGCCGCAGCCCTTCAGAGAACTATGGCTACACCTTC.